These T cell receptor beta chains were read from a single sample in a study of monozygotic twins with inflammatory bowel disease. TCRdb reprocessed the 5' RACE reads, keeping one entry per CDR3 protein, no DNA. This table holds about 300,000 distinct CDR3 sequences. The sequencing input was blood. These receptors all stem from a human donor with ulcerative colitis or Crohn's disease, or a healthy co-twin of an affected twin (not recorded which). CDR3s include the opening cysteine and the closing phenylalanine or tryptophan. Each record gives: V gene, J gene, CDR3 protein.

V: TRBV20-1; J: TRBJ2-1; CDR3: CGGDPQGEQFF
V: TRBV4-2; J: TRBJ2-5; CDR3: CASSQNTGLETQYF
V: TRBV30; J: TRBJ1-2; CDR3: CAWVEAGSSNYGYTF
V: TRBV4-3; J: TRBJ1-4; CDR3: CASSQDLKKLFF
V: TRBV7-8; J: TRBJ1-5; CDR3: CASSLARAVLDNQPQHF
V: TRBV27; J: TRBJ2-5; CDR3: CASVGTSGYQETQYF
V: TRBV2; J: TRBJ1-1; CDR3: CASTLYNTEAFF
V: TRBV27; J: TRBJ1-3; CDR3: CASKDDSGNTIYF
V: TRBV5-1; J: TRBJ2-5; CDR3: CASRWEGRGKTQYF
V: TRBV24-1; J: TRBJ2-3; CDR3: CATAAVFPDTQYF
V: TRBV14; J: TRBJ2-5; CDR3: CASSQVGGAIQETQYF
V: TRBV27; J: TRBJ1-6; CDR3: CASSKRVNSPLHF
V: TRBV7-2; J: TRBJ1-5; CDR3: CASSLNTDSNQPQHF
V: TRBV20-1; J: TRBJ2-1; CDR3: CSVPTSGRGNEQFF
V: TRBV18; J: TRBJ2-3; CDR3: CASSPSRSRPDTQYF
V: TRBV12-3/TRBV12-4; J: TRBJ1-5; CDR3: CASSTQGLGNQPQHF
V: TRBV7-9; J: TRBJ2-2; CDR3: CASSPILVATGELFF
V: TRBV27; J: TRBJ2-2; CDR3: CASSLSQVGELFF
V: TRBV24-1; J: TRBJ2-3; CDR3: CATSGSSGGDYTDTQYF
V: TRBV4-1; J: TRBJ2-3; CDR3: CASSLQRGISTDTQYF
V: TRBV27; J: TRBJ2-2; CDR3: CASSWNTGELFF
V: TRBV9; J: TRBJ2-5; CDR3: CASSSDPFQETQYF
V: TRBV11-2; J: TRBJ1-6; CDR3: CASSSLAMGATYNSPLHF
V: TRBV20-1; J: TRBJ1-2; CDR3: CSAREQGAWYGYTF
V: TRBV7-9; J: TRBJ2-5; CDR3: CASSPSSGGETQYF
V: TRBV11-2; J: TRBJ2-7; CDR3: CASSRQIQTGTSGRKNYEQYF
V: TRBV10-3; J: TRBJ2-4; CDR3: CAISDGTVGNIQYF
V: TRBV7-9; J: TRBJ2-2; CDR3: CASRIDRANTGELFF
V: TRBV11-3; J: TRBJ2-3; CDR3: CASSPGQGASDTQYF
V: TRBV30; J: TRBJ2-2; CDR3: CAWRLHRDFTGELFF
V: TRBV12-3/TRBV12-4; J: TRBJ2-3; CDR3: CASSFVVTSGGLSTDTQYF
V: TRBV12-5; J: TRBJ2-1; CDR3: CASAPGQAYNEQFF
V: TRBV3-1; J: TRBJ2-1; CDR3: CASKRGQGTSGSHEQFF
V: TRBV12-3/TRBV12-4; J: TRBJ1-2; CDR3: CASRIQTGNYGYTF
V: TRBV28; J: TRBJ2-5; CDR3: CASRPGGLETQYF
V: TRBV9; J: TRBJ2-7; CDR3: CASSPSGTSYEQYF
V: TRBV18; J: TRBJ2-3; CDR3: CASSPSLAGTSTDTQYF
V: TRBV18; J: TRBJ1-2; CDR3: CASSLLDRDYGYTF
V: TRBV20-1; J: TRBJ1-2; CDR3: CSAIPPKSAGHYGYTF
V: TRBV6-1; J: TRBJ1-1; CDR3: CASSRDRLGTEAFF
V: TRBV2; J: TRBJ2-6; CDR3: CASSRASAGANVLTF
V: TRBV3-1; J: TRBJ1-4; CDR3: CASSHRRGQREKLFF
V: TRBV29-1; J: TRBJ2-1; CDR3: CSVGGWGSSYNEQFF
V: TRBV12-3/TRBV12-4; J: TRBJ2-7; CDR3: CASSLTRGGISYEQYF
V: TRBV4-3; J: TRBJ2-2; CDR3: CASSLRDRPNTGELFF